This TCR beta chain originates from a study of T cells in Graves' hyperthyroidism and ophthalmopathy. Using RNA transcripts as the source, TCR beta CDR3 regions were amplified. In the first-round RT-PCR of the TCR CDR3, the HTBI primer set was used. TCRdb ran MiXCR on the multiplex PCR reads and lists one entry per CDR3 protein. The sample shows hundreds of thousands of distinct CDR3 sequences, around 25% of them seen only once. This CDR3 is built from 15 residues. Germline CDR1 is MNHNY and CDR2 is SVGAGI (reference sequence). V lost 2 bases and J 0 bases, leaving 8 bases between the germline ends. This clonotype showed up just a few times. The PBMCs had their origin in around 9.1 ml of fresh peripheral blood.

What was sequenced was blood. This rearrangement joins TRBV6-6 to TRBJ1-5; D not resolved. The sequence was obtained from a man in his fifties with Graves' hyperthyroidism. The CDR3, as DNA: TGTGCCAGCAGTTACACACGGGATAGCAATCAGCCCCAGCATTTT. As protein: CASSYTRDSNQPQHF.